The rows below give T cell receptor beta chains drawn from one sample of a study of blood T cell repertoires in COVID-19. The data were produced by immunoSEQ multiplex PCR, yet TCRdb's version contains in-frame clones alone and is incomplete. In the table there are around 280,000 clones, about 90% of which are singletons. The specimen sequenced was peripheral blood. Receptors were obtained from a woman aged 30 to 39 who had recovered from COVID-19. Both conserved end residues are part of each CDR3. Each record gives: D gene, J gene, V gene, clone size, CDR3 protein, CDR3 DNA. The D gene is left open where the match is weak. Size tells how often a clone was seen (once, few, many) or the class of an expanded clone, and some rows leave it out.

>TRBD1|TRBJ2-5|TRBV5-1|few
CASRGSTGGWETQYF
TGCGCCAGCAGAGGGTCGACAGGGGGCTGGGAGACCCAGTACTTC
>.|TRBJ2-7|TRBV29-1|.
CSVVLRTDSYEQYF
TGCAGCGTTGTATTGAGGACGGACTCTTACGAGCAGTACTTC
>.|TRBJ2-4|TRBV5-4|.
CASSLEVEGDIQYF
TGTGCCAGCAGCTTGGAAGTAGAAGGGGACATTCAGTACTTC
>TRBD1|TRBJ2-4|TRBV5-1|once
CASSLDGQGQNIQYF
TGCGCCAGCAGCTTGGACGGACAGGGCCAAAACATTCAGTACTTC
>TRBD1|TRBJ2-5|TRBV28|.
CATARGHQETQYF
TGTGCCACCGCAAGGGGGCACCAAGAGACCCAGTACTTC
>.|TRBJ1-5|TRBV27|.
CASSTGPGDQPQHF
TGTGCCAGCAGCACCGGCCCAGGGGATCAGCCCCAGCATTTT
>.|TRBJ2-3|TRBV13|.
CASSLDEGDLNTQYF
TGTGCCAGCAGCCTGGACGAGGGGGATTTGAATACGCAGTATTTT
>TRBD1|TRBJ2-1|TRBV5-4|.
CASSLDRGNYNEQFF
TGTGCCAGCAGCTTGGACAGGGGCAACTACAATGAGCAGTTCTTC
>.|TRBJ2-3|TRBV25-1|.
CASSGTGVKDTQYF
TGTGCCAGCAGTGGTACAGGAGTTAAAGATACGCAGTATTTT
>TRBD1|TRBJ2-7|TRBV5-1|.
CASSPGTGISYEQYF
TGCGCCAGCAGCCCCGGGACAGGGATCTCCTACGAGCAGTACTTC
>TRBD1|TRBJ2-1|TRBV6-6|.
CASSTGGMNEQFF
TGTGCCAGCTCGACAGGGGGGATGAATGAGCAGTTCTTC
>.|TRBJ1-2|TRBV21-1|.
CASSKGEQEGGYTF
TGTGCCAGCAGCAAAGGTGAACAGGAGGGCGGCTACACCTTC
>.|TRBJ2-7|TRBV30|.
CAWKRQVAYEQYF
TGTGCCTGGAAAAGACAGGTTGCCTACGAGCAGTACTTC
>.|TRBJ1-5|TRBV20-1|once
CSASTGRGNQPQHF
TGCAGTGCTAGTACGGGGAGAGGCAATCAGCCCCAGCATTTT
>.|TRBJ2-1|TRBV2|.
CASSSEDNEQFF
TGTGCCAGCAGCAGCGAGGACAATGAGCAGTTCTTC
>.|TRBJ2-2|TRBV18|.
CASSPGLTNTGELFF
TGTGCCAGCTCACCAGGACTTACGAACACCGGGGAGCTGTTTTTT
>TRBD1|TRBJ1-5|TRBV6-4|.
CASSDFPGTGGQPQHF
TGTGCCAGCAGTGACTTCCCCGGGACAGGGGGTCAGCCCCAGCATTTT
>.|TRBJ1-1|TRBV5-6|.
CASSLAGQEAFF
TGTGCCAGCAGCTTGGCCGGACAGGAAGCTTTCTTT
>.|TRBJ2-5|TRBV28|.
CASSFLGLQVLQETQYF
TGTGCCAGCAGTTTCCTAGGATTACAAGTCCTTCAAGAGACCCAGTACTTC
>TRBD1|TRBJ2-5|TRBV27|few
CASRGTGEETQYF
TGTGCCAGCAGGGGGACAGGGGAAGAGACCCAGTACTTC